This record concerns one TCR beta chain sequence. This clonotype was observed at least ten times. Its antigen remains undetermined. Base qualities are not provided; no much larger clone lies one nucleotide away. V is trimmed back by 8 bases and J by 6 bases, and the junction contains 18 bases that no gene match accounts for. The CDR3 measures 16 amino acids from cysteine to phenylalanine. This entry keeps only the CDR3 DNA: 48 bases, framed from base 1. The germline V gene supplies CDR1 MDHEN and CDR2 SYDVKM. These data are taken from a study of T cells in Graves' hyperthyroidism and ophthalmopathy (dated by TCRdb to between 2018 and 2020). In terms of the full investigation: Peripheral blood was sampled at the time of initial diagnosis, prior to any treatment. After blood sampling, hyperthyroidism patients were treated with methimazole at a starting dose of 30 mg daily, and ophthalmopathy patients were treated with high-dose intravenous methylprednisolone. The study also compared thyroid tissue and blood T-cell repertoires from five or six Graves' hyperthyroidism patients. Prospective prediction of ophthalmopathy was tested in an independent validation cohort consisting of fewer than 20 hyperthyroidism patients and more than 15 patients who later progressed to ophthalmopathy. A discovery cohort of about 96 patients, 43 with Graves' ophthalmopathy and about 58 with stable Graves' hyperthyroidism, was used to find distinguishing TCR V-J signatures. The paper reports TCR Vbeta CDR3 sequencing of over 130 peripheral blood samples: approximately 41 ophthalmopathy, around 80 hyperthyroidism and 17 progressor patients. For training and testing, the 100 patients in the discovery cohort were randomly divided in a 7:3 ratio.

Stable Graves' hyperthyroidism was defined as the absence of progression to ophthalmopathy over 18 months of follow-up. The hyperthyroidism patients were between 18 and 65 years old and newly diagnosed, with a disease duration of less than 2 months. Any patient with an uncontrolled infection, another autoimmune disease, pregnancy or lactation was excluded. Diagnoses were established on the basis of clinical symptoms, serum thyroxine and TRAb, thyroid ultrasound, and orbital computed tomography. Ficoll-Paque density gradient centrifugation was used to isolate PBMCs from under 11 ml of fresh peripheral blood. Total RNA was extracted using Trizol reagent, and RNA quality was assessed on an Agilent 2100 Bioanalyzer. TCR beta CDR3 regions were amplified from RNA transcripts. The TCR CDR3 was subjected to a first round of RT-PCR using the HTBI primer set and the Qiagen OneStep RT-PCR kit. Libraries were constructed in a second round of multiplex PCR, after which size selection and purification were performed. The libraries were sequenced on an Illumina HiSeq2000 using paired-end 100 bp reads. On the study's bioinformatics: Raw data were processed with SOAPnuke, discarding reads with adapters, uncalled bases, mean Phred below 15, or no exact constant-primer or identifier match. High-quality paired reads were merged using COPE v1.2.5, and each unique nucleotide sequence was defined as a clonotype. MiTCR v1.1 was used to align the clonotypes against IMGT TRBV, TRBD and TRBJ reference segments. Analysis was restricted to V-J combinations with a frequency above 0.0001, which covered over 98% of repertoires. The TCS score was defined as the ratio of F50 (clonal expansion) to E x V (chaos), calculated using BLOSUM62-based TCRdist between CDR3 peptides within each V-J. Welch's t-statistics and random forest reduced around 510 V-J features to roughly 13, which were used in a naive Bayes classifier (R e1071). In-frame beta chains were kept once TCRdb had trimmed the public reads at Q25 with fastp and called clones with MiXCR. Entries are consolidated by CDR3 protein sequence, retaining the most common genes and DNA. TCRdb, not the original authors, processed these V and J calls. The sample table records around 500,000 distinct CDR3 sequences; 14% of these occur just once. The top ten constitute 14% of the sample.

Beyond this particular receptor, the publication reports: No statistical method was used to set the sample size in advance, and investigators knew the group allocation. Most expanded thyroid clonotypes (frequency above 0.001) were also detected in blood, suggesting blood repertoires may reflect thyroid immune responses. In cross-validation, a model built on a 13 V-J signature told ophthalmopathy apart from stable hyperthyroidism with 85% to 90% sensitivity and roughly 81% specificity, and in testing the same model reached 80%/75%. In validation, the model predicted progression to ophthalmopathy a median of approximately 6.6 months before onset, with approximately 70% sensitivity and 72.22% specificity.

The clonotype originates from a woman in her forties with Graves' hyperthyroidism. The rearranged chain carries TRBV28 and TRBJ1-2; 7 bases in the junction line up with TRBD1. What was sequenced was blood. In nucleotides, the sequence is TGTGCCAGCTCCCAAGCGACCCACGACAGGGTTGATGGCTACACCTTC. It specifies CASSQATHDRVDGYTF.